This TCR beta chain was retrieved from a study of T cell responses to AZD1222 COVID-19 vaccine. Whole-study results and caveats: Reports say nearly half of spike-specific TCRs go after unmutated variant regions. The study found Spike-specific TCR breadth and depth rose after two AZD1222 doses.

Method: immunoSEQ multiplex PCR; TCRdb's copy keeps in-frame clones and lacks some. Among approximately 73,000 clones listed, about four fifths were seen once. This clone has only one observation. Its antigen is not known. Specimen: peripheral blood, collected on day 0 of AZD1222 vaccination. The TCR originated in an adult in good health.

The CDR3 nucleotides read TGTGCCAGCAGCCGTTATCCCCAGCCCCAGCATTTT. Translation: CASSRYPQPQHF. The genes are TRBV28 and TRBJ1-5; no clear D. CDR1 is MDHEN and CDR2 is SYDVKM in the germline V gene. CDR3 length equals 12 residues. The V and J ends lost 6 bases and 7 bases respectively, with 10 bases between them.